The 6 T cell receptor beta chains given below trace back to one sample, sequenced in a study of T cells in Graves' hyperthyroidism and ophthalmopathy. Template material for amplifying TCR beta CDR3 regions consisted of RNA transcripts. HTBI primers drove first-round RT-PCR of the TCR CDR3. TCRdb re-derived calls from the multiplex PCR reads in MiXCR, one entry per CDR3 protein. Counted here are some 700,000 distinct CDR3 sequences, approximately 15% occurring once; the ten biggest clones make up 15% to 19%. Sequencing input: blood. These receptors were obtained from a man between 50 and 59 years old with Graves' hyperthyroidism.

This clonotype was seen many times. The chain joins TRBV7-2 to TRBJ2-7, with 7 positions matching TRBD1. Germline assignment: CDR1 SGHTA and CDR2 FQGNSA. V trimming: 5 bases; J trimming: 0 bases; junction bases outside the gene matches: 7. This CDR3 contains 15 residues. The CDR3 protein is CASSPWTGYSYEQYF. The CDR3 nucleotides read TGTGCCAGCAGCCCCTGGACAGGTTACTCCTACGAGCAGTACTTC. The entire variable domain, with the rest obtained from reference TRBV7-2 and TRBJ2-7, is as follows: GAGVSQSPSNKVTEKGKDVELRCDPISGHTALYWYRQSLGQGLEFLIYFQGNSAPDKSGLPSDRFSAERTGGSVSTLTIQRTQQEDSAVYLCASSPWTGYSYEQYFGPGTRLTVT.

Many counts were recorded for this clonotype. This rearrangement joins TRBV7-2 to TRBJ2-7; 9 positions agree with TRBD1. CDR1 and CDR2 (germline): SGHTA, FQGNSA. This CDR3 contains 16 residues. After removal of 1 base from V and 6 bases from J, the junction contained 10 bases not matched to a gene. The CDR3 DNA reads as TGTGCCAGCAGCTTAGGGCGGGGGACAGGGAACGGCGAGCAGTACTTC. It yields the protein CASSLGRGTGNGEQYF.

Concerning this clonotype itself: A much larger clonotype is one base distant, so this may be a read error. This CDR3 reads CAGSERYPGSPLHF. CDR3 bases: TGTGCCGGCAGTGAGAGGTACCCCGGCTCACCCCTCCACTTT. V gene TRBV6-1 combines with J gene TRBJ1-6, with no clear D. Germline V CDR1 and CDR2: MNHNS, SASEGT. This CDR3 comprises 14 residues.

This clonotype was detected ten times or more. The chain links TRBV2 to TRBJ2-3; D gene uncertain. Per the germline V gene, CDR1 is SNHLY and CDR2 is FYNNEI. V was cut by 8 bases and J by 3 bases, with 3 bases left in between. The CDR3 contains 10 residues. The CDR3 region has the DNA TGTGCCAGCTTAACAGATACGCAGTATTTT. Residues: CASLTDTQYF.

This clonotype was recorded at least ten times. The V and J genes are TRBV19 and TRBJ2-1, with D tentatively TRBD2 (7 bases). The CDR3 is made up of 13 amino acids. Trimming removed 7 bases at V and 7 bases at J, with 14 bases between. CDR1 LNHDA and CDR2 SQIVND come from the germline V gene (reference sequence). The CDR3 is CASNGGGGNEQFF. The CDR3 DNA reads TGTGCCAGTAATGGAGGGGGGGGGAATGAGCAGTTCTTC.

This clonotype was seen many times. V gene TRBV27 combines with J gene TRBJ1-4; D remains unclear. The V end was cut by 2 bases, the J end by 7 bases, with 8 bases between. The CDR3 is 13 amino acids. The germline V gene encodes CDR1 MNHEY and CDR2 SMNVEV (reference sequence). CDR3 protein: CASSLREGEKLFF. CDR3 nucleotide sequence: TGTGCCAGCAGTTTAAGGGAAGGTGAAAAACTGTTTTTT.